This TCR beta chain was profiled in a study of blood T cell repertoires in COVID-19. Study-wide background: Acute and convalescent COVID-19 specimens originated in the United States, Italy and Spain. PBMCs, B-cell-depleted T cells, or T cells were the source of the cDNA or gDNA that made up the material.

In the original analysis: The authors estimated nucleated cell counts from reference gene primer amplification. Using immunoSEQ multiplex PCR, the repertoire was profiled, and TCRdb retains in-frame clones only, with some absent. The DNA was the basis for D and trimming; V, J and clone size are from that table. This table has 200,000 to 250,000 clones, 80% appearing once. Trimming took 5 bases from V and 3 from J, leaving 12 bases between them. The CDR3 totals 14 residues. Germline V gene data show CDR1 as LNHDA and CDR2 as SQIVND (reference sequence). The TCR was taken from a woman in her seventies with acute or convalescent COVID-19. The V and J genes are TRBV19 and TRBJ2-3, with D perhaps TRBD1 (5 bases). Input material: peripheral blood. In DNA, the CDR3 is TGTGCCAGTAGTTGGCAGGGCGGTACAGATACGCAGTATTTT. Translation gives CASSWQGGTDTQYF.